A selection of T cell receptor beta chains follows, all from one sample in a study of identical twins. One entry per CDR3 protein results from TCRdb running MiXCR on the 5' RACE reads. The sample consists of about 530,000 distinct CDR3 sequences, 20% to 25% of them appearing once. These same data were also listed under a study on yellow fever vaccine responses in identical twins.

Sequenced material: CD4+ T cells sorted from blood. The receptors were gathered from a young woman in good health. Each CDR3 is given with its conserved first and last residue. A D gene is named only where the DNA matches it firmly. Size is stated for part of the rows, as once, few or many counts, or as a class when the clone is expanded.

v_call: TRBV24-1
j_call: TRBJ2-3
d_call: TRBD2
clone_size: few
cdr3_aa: CATSEPGLAADTQYF
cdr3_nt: TGTGCCACCAGTGAGCCGGGACTAGCGGCAGATACGCAGTATTTT

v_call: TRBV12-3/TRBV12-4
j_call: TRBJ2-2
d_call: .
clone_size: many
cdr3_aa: CASRQGGTGELFF
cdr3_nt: TGTGCCAGCAGACAGGGGGGGACCGGGGAGCTGTTTTTT

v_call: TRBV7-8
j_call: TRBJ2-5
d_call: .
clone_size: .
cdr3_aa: CASSFNRGVGETQYF
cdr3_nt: TGTGCCAGCAGCTTCAACCGCGGGGTGGGTGAGACCCAGTACTTC

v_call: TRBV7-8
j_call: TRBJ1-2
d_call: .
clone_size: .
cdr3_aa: CASSLGVGANYGYTF
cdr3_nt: TGTGCCAGCAGCTTAGGGGTCGGGGCTAACTATGGCTACACCTTC

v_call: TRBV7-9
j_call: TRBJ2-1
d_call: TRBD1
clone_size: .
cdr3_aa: CASSFTGGSEQFF
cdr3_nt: TGTGCCAGCAGCTTCACAGGGGGGAGTGAGCAGTTCTTC

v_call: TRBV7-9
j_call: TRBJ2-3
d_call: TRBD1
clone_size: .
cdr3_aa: CASSSNPRGPDTQYF
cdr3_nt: TGTGCCAGCAGCTCAAATCCCAGGGGGCCAGATACGCAGTATTTT

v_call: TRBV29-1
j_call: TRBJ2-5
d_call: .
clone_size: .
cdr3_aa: CSVFPGARETQYF
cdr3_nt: TGCAGCGTTTTCCCCGGGGCCCGAGAGACCCAGTACTTC

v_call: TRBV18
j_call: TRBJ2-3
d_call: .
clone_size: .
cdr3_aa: CASSPDSGIPSTDTQYF
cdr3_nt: TGTGCCAGCTCACCAGATAGCGGTATACCTAGCACAGATACGCAGTATTTT

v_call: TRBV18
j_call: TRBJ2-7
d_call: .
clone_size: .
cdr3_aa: CASSSPAAYEQYF
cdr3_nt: TGTGCCAGCTCATCACCAGCTGCCTACGAGCAGTACTTC

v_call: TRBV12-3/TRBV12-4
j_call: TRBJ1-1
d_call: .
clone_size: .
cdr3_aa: CASTLGVITEAFF
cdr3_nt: TGTGCCAGCACCCTAGGGGTTATCACTGAAGCTTTCTTT

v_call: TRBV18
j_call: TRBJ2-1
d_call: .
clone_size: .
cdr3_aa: CASSPMTIEQFF
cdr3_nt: TGTGCCAGCTCACCGATGACAATTGAGCAGTTCTTC

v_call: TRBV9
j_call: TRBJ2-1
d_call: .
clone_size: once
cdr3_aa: CASSLGQLSNNEQFF
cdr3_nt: TGTGCCAGCAGCTTGGGACAATTAAGCAACAATGAGCAGTTCTTC

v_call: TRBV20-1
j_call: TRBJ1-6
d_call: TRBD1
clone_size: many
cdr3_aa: CSARDAGQVNSPLHF
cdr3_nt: TGCAGTGCTAGAGATGCCGGACAGGTTAATTCACCCCTCCACTTT

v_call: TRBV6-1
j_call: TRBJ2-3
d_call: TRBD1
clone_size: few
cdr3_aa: CASNEGARTDTQYF
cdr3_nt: TGTGCCAGCAACGAGGGGGCCCGCACAGATACGCAGTATTTT

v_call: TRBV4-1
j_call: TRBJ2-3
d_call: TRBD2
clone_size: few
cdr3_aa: CASSQGPSGGPTDTQYF
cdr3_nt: TGCGCCAGCAGCCAAGGACCCAGCGGGGGACCCACAGATACGCAGTATTTT

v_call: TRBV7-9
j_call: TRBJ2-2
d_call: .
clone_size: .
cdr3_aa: CASSLYTTGELFF
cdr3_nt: TGTGCCAGCAGCTTATATACCACCGGGGAGCTGTTTTTT

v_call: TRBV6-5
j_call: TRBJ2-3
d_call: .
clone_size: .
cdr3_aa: CASSRRGGTQYF
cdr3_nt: TGTGCCAGCAGTCGAAGGGGGGGGACGCAGTATTTT

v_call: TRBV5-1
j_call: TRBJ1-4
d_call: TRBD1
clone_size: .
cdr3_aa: CASSPTGQGRGANEKLFF
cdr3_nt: TGCGCCAGCAGCCCGACCGGACAGGGACGGGGGGCTAATGAGAAACTGTTTTTT

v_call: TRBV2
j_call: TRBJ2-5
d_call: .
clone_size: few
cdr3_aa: CASILRGQETQYF
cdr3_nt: TGTGCCAGCATTCTGAGGGGTCAAGAGACCCAGTACTTC

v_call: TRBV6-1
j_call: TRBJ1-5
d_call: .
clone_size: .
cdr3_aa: CASSFESQPQHF
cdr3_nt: TGTGCCAGCAGTTTCGAAAGCCAGCCCCAGCATTTT

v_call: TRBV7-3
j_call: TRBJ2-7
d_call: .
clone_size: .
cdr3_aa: CASSLYTGSYEQYF
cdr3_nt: TGTGCCAGCAGCTTATATACAGGCTCCTACGAGCAGTACTTC

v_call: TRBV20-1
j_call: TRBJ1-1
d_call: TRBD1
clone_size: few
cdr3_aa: CSATTGGGTEAFF
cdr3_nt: TGCAGTGCAACCACAGGGGGGGGGACTGAAGCTTTCTTT

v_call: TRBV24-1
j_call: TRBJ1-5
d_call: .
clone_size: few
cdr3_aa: CATSESDPLLTPQHF
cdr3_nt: TGTGCCACCAGTGAAAGCGACCCGTTACTTACGCCCCAGCATTTT

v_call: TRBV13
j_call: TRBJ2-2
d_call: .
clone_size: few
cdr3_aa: CASSLSYGQVGLAGELFF
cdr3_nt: TGTGCCAGCAGCTTAAGTTATGGGCAGGTCGGTCTCGCCGGGGAGCTGTTTTTT

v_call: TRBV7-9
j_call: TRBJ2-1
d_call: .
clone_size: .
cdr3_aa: CASSLLQSSIGNEQFF
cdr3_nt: TGTGCCAGCAGCCTACTACAGAGTTCTATCGGAAATGAGCAGTTCTTC

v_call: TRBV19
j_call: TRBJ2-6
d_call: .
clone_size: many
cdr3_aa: CASSTGDYVGANVLTF
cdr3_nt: TGTGCCAGTTCGACAGGGGACTACGTTGGGGCCAACGTCCTGACTTTC

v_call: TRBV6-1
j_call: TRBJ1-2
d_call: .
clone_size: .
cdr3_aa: CASRELSRGVNYGYTF
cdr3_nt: TGTGCCAGCAGAGAACTATCAAGAGGGGTTAACTATGGCTACACCTTC

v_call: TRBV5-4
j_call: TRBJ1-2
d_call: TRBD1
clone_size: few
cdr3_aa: CASSARDRVGYGYTF
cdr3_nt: TGTGCCAGCAGCGCCCGGGACAGGGTGGGCTATGGCTACACCTTC

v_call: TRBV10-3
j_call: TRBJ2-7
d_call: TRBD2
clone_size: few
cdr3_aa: CAIRTGTSGSYYEQYF
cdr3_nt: TGTGCCATCAGGACCGGGACTAGCGGGAGTTATTACGAGCAGTACTTC

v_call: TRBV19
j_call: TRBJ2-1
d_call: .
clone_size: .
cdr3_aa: CASSLEGSQTRRNEQFF
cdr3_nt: TGTGCCAGTAGCTTGGAGGGTTCCCAGACACGCCGTAATGAGCAGTTCTTC

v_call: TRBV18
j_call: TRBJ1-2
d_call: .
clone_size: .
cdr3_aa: CASSPPGQKDGGYTF
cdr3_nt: TGTGCCAGCTCACCACCGGGACAAAAGGATGGTGGCTACACCTTC

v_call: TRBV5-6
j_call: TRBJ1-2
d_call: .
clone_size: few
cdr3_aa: CASSLLAQAKGGYTF
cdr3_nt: TGTGCCAGCAGCTTGCTTGCCCAAGCCAAGGGTGGCTACACCTTC

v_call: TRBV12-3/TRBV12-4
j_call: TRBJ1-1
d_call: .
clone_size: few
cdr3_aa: CASRRRGVTEAFF
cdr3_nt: TGTGCCAGCAGGAGGAGGGGGGTCACTGAAGCTTTCTTT

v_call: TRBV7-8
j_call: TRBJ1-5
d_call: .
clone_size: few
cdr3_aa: CASSLAGMSNQPQHF
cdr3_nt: TGTGCCAGCAGCTTAGCTGGCATGAGCAATCAGCCCCAGCATTTT

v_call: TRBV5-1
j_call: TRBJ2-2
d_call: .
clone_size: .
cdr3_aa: CASSLDAANTGELFF
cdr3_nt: TGCGCCAGCAGCCTTGATGCCGCGAACACCGGGGAGCTGTTTTTT

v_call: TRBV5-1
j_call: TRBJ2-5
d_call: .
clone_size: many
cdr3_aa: CASQRGETQYF
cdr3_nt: TGCGCCTCCCAACGGGGCGAGACCCAGTACTTC

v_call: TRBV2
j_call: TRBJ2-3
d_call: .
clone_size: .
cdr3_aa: CASSEDMDSSDTQYF
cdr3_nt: TGTGCCAGCAGTGAAGATATGGACAGCTCAGATACGCAGTATTTT

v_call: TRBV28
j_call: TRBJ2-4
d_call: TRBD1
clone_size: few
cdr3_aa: CASRPGTGYQYF
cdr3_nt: TGTGCCAGCAGACCAGGGACAGGTTATCAGTACTTC

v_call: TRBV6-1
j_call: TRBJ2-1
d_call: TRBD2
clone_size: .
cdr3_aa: CASRTSGGGNEQFF
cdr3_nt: TGTGCCAGCAGAACTAGCGGGGGGGGAAATGAGCAGTTCTTC

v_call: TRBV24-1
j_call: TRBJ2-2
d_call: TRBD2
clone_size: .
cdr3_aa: CATSDFGTSGTGELFF
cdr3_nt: TGTGCCACCAGTGATTTCGGGACTAGCGGAACCGGGGAGCTGTTTTTT

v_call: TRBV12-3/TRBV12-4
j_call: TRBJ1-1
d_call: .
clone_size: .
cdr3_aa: CASRSGTNTEAFF
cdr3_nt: TGTGCCAGCAGGTCGGGGACGAACACTGAAGCTTTCTTT

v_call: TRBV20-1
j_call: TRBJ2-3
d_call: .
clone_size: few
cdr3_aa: CSASKGGNTDTQYF
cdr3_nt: TGCAGTGCTAGTAAAGGGGGAAACACAGATACGCAGTATTTT

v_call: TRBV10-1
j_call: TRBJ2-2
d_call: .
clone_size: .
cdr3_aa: CASSDDTGELFF
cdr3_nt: TGCGCCAGCAGTGACGACACCGGGGAGCTGTTTTTT

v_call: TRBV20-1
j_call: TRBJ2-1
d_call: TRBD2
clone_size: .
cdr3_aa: CSARLAVPNEQFF
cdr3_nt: TGCAGTGCTAGACTAGCGGTACCTAATGAGCAGTTCTTC

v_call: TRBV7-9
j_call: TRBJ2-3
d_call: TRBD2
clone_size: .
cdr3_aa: CASSLASGGAQYF
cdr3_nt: TGTGCCAGCAGCTTAGCCTCGGGGGGTGCGCAGTATTTT

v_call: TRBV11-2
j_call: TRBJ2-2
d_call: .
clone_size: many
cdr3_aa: CASGLGRLNTGELFF
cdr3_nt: TGTGCCAGCGGCTTAGGGAGACTTAACACCGGGGAGCTGTTTTTT

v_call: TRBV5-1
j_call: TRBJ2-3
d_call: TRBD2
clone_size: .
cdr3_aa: CASSSGLAEDTQYF
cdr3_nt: TGCGCCAGCAGCTCGGGACTAGCGGAGGATACGCAGTATTTT

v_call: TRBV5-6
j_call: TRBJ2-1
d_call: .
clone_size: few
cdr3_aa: CASSPDTYRDPENNEQFF
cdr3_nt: TGTGCCAGCAGCCCCGACACTTACCGGGATCCGGAGAACAATGAGCAGTTCTTC

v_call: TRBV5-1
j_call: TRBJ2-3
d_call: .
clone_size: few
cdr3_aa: CASSAFRGLSTDTQYF
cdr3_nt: TGCGCCAGCAGCGCGTTTCGTGGTTTGTCCACAGATACGCAGTATTTT

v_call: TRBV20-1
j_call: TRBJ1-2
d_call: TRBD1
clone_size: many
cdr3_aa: CSAIVTGGGYGYTF
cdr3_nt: TGCAGTGCTATCGTGACAGGGGGCGGCTATGGCTACACCTTC

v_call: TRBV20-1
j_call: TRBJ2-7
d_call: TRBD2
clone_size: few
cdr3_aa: CSVQPGLAGYEQYF
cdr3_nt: TGCAGTGTCCAGCCGGGACTAGCGGGTTACGAGCAGTACTTC

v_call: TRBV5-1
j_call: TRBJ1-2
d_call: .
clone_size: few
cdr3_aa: CASSPGTSHYGYTF
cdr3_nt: TGCGCCAGCAGCCCCGGGACGTCGCACTATGGCTACACCTTC

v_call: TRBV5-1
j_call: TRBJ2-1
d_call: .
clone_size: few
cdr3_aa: CASSRLGQSFNEQFF
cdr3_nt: TGCGCCAGCAGCAGGCTCGGACAGTCGTTCAATGAGCAGTTCTTC

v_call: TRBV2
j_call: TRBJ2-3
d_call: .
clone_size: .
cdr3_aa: CASSDRDTGTDTQYF
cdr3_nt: TGTGCCAGCAGTGATAGGGACACGGGCACAGATACGCAGTATTTT

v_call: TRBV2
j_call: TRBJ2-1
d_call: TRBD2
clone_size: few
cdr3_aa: CASKTSGAYNEQFF
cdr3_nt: TGTGCCAGCAAGACTAGCGGGGCCTACAATGAGCAGTTCTTC

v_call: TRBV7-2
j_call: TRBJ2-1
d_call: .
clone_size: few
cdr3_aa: CASSPVQGPQFF
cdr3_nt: TGTGCCAGCAGCCCCGTTCAGGGACCTCAGTTCTTC

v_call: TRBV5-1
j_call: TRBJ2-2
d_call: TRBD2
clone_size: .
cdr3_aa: CASSSLAGPNTGELFF
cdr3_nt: TGCGCCAGCAGCTCCTTAGCGGGGCCCAACACCGGGGAGCTGTTTTTT

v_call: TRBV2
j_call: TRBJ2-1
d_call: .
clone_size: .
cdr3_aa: CASDDSPLPNEQFF
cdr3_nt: TGTGCCAGCGACGATTCCCCACTCCCCAATGAGCAGTTCTTC

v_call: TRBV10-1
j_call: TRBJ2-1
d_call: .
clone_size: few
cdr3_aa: CASSESGQGTYNEQFF
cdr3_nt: TGCGCCAGCAGTGAGTCGGGGCAGGGCACCTACAATGAGCAGTTCTTC